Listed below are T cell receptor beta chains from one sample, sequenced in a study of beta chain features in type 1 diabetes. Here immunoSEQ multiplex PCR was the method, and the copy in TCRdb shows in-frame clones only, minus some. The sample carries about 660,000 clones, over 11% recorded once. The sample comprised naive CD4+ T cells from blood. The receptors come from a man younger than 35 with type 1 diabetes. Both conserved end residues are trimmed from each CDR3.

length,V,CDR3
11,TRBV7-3,ASRWAVDTEAF
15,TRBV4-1,ASSQDRAGGITGELF
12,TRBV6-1,ASTLAGVVETQY
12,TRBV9,ASSVAVTGEFQF
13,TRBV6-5,ASSYPGVGANVLT
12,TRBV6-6,ASTDLLSTDTQY
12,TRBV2,ASSRSGGYNEQF
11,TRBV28,ASSPAQPPLEY
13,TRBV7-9,ASSSWTAANYGYT
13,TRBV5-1,ARRPGQGRAETQY
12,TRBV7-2,ASSRTGTGYEQY
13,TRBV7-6,ASSLSWVLSHEQF
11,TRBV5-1,ASSLDGHVGYT